This TCR beta chain originates from a study of blood T cell repertoires in COVID-19. Assay used: immunoSEQ multiplex PCR; TCRdb lists only in-frame clones, some missing. Counted here are fewer than 300,000 clones, 91% occurring once; the ten biggest clones make up 2% to 2.5%. About this clone: Mismatch with germline at one junction end may stem from a read error.

In germline, CDR1 is MRHNA, CDR2 SNTAGT. The CDR3 is made up of 15 amino acids. The sequencing input was peripheral blood. V and J are TRBV6-4 and TRBJ2-3; TRBD1 matches at 8 bases. This sequence originates from a woman aged 30 to 39 with COVID-19, enrolled during active disease. In DNA form, the CDR3 reads TGTGCCAGCAGCGACTCACAGGGGGGAACAGATACGCAGTATTTT. Translated, it gives CASSDSQGGTDTQYF.